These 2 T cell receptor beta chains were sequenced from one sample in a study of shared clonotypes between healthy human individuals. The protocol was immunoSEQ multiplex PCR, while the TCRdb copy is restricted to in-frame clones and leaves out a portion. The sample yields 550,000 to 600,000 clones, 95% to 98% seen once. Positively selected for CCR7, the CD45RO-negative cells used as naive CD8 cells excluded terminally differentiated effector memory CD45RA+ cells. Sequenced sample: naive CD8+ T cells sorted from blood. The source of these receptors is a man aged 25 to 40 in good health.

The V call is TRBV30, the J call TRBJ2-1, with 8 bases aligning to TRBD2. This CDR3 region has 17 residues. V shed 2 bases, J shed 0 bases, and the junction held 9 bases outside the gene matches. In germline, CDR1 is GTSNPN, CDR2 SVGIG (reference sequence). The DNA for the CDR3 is TGTGCCTGGAGTCGCGGACTAGCAGAGAGCTCCTACAATGAGCAGTTCTTC. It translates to CAWSRGLAESSYNEQFF.

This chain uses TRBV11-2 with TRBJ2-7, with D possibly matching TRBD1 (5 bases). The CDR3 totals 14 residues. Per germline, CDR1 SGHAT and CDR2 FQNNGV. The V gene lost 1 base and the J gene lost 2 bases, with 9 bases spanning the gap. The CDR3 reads CASSLGQLTYEQYF. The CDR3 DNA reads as TGTGCCAGCAGCTTAGGACAGCTTACCTACGAGCAGTACTTC.